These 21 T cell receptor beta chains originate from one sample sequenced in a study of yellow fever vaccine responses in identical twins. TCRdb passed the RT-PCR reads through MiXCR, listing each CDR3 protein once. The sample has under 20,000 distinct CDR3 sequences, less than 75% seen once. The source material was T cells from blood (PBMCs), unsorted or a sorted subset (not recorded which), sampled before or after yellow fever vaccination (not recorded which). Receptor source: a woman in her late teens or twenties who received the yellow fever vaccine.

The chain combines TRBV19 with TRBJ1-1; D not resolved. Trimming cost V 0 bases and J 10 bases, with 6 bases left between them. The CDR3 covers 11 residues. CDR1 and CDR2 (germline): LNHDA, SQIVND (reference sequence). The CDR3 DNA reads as TGTGCCAGTAGTATAGATCGACGAGCTTTCTTT. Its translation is CASSIDRRAFF. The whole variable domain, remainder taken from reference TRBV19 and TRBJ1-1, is DGGITQSPKYLFRKEGQNVTLSCEQNLNHDAMYWYRQDPGQGLRLIYYSQIVNDFQKGDIAEGYSVSREKKESFPLTVTSAQKNPTAFYLCASSIDRRAFFGQGTRLTVV.

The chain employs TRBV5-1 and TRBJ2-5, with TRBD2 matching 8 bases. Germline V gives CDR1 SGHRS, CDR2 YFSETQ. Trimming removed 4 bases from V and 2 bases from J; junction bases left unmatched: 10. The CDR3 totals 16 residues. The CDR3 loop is CASSLVGGGRQETQYF. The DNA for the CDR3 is TGCGCCAGCAGCCTGGTAGGCGGGGGGAGACAAGAGACCCAGTACTTC.

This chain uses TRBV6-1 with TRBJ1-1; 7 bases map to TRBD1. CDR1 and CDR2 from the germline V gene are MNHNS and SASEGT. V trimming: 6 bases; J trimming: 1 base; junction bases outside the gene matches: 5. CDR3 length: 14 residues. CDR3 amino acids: CASSFRQGNTEAFF. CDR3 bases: TGTGCCAGCAGCTTCAGACAGGGGAACACTGAAGCTTTCTTT.

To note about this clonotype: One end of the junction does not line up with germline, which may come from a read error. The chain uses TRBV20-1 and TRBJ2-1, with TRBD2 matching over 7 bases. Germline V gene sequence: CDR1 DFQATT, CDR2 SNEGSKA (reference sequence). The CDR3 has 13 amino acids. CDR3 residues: CRASGLVGNEQFF. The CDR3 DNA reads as TGCAGAGCTAGCGGTCTAGTTGGCAATGAGCAGTTCTTC.

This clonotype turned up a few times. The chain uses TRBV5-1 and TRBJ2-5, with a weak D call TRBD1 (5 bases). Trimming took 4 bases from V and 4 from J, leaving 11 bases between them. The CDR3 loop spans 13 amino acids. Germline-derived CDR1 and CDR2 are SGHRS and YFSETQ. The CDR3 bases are TGCGCCAGCAGCCTCGGACAAGGAGAGACCCAGTACTTC. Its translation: CASSLGQGETQYF.

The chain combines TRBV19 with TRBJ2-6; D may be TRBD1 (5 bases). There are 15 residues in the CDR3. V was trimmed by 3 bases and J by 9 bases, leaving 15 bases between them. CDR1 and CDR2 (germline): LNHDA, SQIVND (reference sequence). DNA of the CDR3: TGTGCCAGTAGTATTCCCACAGGCTCGGTCAACGTCCTGACTTTC. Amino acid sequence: CASSIPTGSVNVLTF.

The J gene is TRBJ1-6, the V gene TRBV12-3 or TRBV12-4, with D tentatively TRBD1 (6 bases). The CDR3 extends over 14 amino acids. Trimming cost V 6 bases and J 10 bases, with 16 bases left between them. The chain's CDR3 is CASSLGGLGSPLHF. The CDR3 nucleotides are TGTGCCAGCAGCCTAGGGGGGTTAGGATCACCCCTCCACTTT.

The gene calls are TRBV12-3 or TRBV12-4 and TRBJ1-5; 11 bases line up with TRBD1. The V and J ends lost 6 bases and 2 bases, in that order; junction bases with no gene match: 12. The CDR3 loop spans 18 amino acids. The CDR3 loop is CASRRTGGWVYGNQPQHF. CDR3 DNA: TGTGCCAGCAGGAGGACAGGGGGCTGGGTCTATGGCAATCAGCCCCAGCATTTT.

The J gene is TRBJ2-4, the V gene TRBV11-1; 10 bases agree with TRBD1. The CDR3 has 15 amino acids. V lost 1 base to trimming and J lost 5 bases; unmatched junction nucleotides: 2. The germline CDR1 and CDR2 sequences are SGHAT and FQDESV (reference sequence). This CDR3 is CASSLGTGGQNIQYF. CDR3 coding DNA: TGTGCCAGCAGCTTAGGGACAGGGGGTCAAAACATTCAGTACTTC.

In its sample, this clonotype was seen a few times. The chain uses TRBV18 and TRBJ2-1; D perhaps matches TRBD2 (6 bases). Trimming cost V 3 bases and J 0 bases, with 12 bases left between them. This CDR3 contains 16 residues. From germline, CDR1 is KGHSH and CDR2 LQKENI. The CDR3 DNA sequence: TGTGCCAGCTCACCTGGCGGGGTCGACTCCTACAATGAGCAGTTCTTC. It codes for CASSPGGVDSYNEQFF.

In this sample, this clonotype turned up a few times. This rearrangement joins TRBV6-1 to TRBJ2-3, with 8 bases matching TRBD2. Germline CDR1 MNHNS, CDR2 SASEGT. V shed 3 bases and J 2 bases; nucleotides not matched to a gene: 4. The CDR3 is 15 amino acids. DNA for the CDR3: TGTGCCAGCAGTGAGAGGCGGGGGGCCACAGATACGCAGTATTTT. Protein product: CASSERRGATDTQYF.

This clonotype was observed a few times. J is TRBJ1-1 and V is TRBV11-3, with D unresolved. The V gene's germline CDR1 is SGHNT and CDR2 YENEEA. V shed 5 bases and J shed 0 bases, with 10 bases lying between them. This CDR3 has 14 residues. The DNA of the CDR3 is TGTGCCAGCAGCCGGAGGGCTATGAACACTGAAGCTTTCTTT. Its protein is CASSRRAMNTEAFF.

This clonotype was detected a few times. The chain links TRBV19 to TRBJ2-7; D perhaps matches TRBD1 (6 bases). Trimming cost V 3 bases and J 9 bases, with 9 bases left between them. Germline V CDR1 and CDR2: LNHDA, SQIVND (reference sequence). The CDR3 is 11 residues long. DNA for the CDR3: TGTGCCAGTAGTATCCCGACAGGGCAGTACGTC. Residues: CASSIPTGQYV.

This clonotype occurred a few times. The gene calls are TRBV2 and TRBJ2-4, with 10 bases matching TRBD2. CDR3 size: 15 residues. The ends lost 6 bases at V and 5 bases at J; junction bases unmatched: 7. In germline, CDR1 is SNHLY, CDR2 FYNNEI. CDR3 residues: CASRWSGGDQNIQYF. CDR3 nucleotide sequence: TGTGCCAGCAGATGGAGCGGGGGGGACCAAAACATTCAGTACTTC.

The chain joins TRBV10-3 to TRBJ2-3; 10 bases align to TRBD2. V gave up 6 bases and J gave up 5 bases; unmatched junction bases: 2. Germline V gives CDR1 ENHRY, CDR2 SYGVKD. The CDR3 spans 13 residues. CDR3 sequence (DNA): TGTGCCATCAGGGGGACTAGCGAAGATACGCAGTATTTT. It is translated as CAIRGTSEDTQYF.

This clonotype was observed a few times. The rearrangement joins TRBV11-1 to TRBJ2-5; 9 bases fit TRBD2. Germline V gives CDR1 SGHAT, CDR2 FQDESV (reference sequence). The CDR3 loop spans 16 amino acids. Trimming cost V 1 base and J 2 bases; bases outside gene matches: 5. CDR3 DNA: TGTGCCAGCAGCTTAGGACTAGCGGAGTCTCAAGAGACCCAGTACTTC. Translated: CASSLGLAESQETQYF. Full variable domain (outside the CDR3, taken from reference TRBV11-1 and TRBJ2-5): EAEVAQSPRYKITEKSQAVAFWCDPISGHATLYWYRQILGQGPELLVQFQDESVVDDSQLPKDRFSAERLKGVDSTLKIQPAELGDSAMYLCASSLGLAESQETQYFGPGTRLLVL.

The CDR3 coding sequence is TGTGCCAGCAGGGGACAGGGAGATCAATCACCCCTCCACTTT. Translated: CASRGQGDQSPLHF. This sequence joins TRBV2 and TRBJ1-6; 9 bases match TRBD1. J was trimmed by 10 bases and V by 6 bases; bases with no gene match: 7. The CDR3 has 14 residues. Looked up from germline, CDR1 is SNHLY and CDR2 is FYNNEI.

The DNA of the CDR3 is TGTGCCAGCAGCTTTAGCGGGGGGCGCTCCGGGGAGCTGTTTTTT. It translates to CASSFSGGRSGELFF. This chain joins TRBV7-6 and TRBJ2-2, with 10 bases aligning to TRBD2. CDR3 length: 15 amino acids. V gave up 3 bases and J gave up 6 bases; unmatched junction bases: 4. The V gene's germline CDR1 is SGHVS and CDR2 FNYEAQ. The complete variable domain, with remaining parts taken from reference TRBV7-6 and TRBJ2-2, reads GAGVSQSPRYKVTKRGQDVALRCDPISGHVSLYWYRQALGQGPEFLTYFNYEAQQDKSGLPNDRFSAERPEGSISTLTIQRTEQRDSAMYRCASSFSGGRSGELFFGEGSRLTVL.

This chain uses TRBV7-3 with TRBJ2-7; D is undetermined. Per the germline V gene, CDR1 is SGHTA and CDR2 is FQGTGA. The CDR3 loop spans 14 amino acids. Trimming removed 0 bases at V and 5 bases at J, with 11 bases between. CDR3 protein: CASSLTGPNDEQYF. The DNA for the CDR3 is TGTGCCAGCAGCTTAACGGGCCCAAACGACGAGCAGTACTTC.

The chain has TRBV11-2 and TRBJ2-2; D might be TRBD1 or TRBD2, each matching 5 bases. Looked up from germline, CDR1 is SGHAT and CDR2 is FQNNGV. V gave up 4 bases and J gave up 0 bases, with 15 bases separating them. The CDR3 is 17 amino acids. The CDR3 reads CASSSYLGDPNTGELFF. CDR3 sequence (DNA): TGTGCCAGCAGCTCATATCTCGGGGACCCGAACACCGGGGAGCTGTTTTTT.

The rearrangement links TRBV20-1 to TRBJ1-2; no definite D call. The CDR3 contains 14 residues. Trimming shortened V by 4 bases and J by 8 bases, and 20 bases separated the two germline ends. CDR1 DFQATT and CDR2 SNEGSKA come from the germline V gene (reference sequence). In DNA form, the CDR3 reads TGCAGTGCTAAACAACGGACGCTCCGCCAGGGCTACACCTTC. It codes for CSAKQRTLRQGYTF.